The rows below give T cell receptor beta chains drawn from one sample of a study of spatial heterogeneity in lung cancer. TCRdb reanalysed the 5' RACE reads using MiXCR and keeps one entry per CDR3 protein. The table includes a few thousand distinct CDR3 sequences, 30% to 45% detected once. The material sequenced was lung tumor tissue, taken at surgery. The receptor source for this set is a male donor with early-stage non-small cell lung cancer. Each CDR3 is given without its conserved first and last residue.

J gene: TRBJ2-7
V gene: TRBV27
CDR3 length: 13
CDR3 protein: ASSLSPGRFYEQY

J gene: TRBJ1-2
V gene: TRBV6-5
CDR3 length: 10
CDR3 protein: ASRRGSYGYT

J gene: TRBJ2-1
V gene: TRBV3-1
CDR3 length: 10
CDR3 protein: ASSQLPWEQF

J gene: TRBJ2-1
V gene: TRBV7-6
CDR3 length: 13
CDR3 protein: ASRPGTSGTNEQF

J gene: TRBJ1-2
V gene: TRBV10-3
CDR3 length: 13
CDR3 protein: AISESTTVLQGYT

J gene: TRBJ1-1
V gene: TRBV7-8
CDR3 length: 11
CDR3 protein: ASSFDRGTEAF

J gene: TRBJ2-7
V gene: TRBV6-1
CDR3 length: 11
CDR3 protein: ASGGQGAYEQY

J gene: TRBJ2-5
V gene: TRBV14
CDR3 length: 12
CDR3 protein: ASSQGQGQETQY

J gene: TRBJ2-3
V gene: TRBV5-1
CDR3 length: 11
CDR3 protein: ASSLDSLDTQY

J gene: TRBJ2-3
V gene: TRBV7-8
CDR3 length: 13
CDR3 protein: ASLKRGGRTDTQY

J gene: TRBJ2-7
V gene: TRBV20-1
CDR3 length: 9
CDR3 protein: SATPGIEQY

J gene: TRBJ1-1
V gene: TRBV28
CDR3 length: 12
CDR3 protein: ASSLYPGYTEAF

J gene: TRBJ2-5
V gene: TRBV5-4
CDR3 length: 12
CDR3 protein: ASSLRGGQETQY

J gene: TRBJ2-3
V gene: TRBV5-1
CDR3 length: 14
CDR3 protein: ASSFLAGTSTDTQY

J gene: TRBJ2-2
V gene: TRBV1
CDR3 length: 14
CDR3 protein: TSSQDGGSRTGELF

J gene: TRBJ2-5
V gene: TRBV7-3
CDR3 length: 11
CDR3 protein: ASSQYMGETQY

J gene: TRBJ2-3
V gene: TRBV7-9
CDR3 length: 16
CDR3 protein: ASSLESGTGSSTDTQY

J gene: TRBJ2-7
V gene: TRBV20-1
CDR3 length: 10
CDR3 protein: SAVGLPYEQY

J gene: TRBJ2-1
V gene: TRBV6-5
CDR3 length: 9
CDR3 protein: ASSSKGEQF

J gene: TRBJ1-4
V gene: TRBV27
CDR3 length: 14
CDR3 protein: ASKRTQAPGNEKLF

J gene: TRBJ2-7
V gene: TRBV4-1
CDR3 length: 13
CDR3 protein: ASSQVRSDTYEQY

J gene: TRBJ2-1
V gene: TRBV15
CDR3 length: 11
CDR3 protein: ATSSDIAGVGF